Sequencing of this T cell receptor (beta chain) was carried out in a study of naive and memory T cell subsets. The CDR3 is 16 amino acids. V lost 4 bases, J lost 0 bases, and 15 bases lay in between. Germline assignment: CDR1 SGHAT and CDR2 FQNNGV. Study results and caveats: Naive and memory repertoire findings lacked a ground truth for validation. In naive cells, over 85% of TCR sequences were seen only once.

The table lists this clonotype with many counts. Its antigen is as yet unknown. Both TRBC1 and TRBC2 were covered by a beta constant-region primer of two equimolar oligonucleotides. Via MiXCR, TCRdb re-called the UMI-ligation and nested PCR reads, giving one row per CDR3 protein. The data show more than 25,000 distinct CDR3 sequences, with roughly 10% seen just once and around a sixth held by the top ten. This TCR was recovered from a human donor in good health. This chain joins TRBV11-2 and TRBJ1-2; the D gene is possibly TRBD1 (5 bases). The sequenced sample consisted of effector memory CD4+ T cells from blood. Indicated subset: effector memory, CD45RA- CD27-. The CDR3 nucleotides are TGTGCCAGCAGCTCAGAGGGAACAGGAGCTAACTATGGCTACACCTTC. Its protein product is CASSSEGTGANYGYTF.